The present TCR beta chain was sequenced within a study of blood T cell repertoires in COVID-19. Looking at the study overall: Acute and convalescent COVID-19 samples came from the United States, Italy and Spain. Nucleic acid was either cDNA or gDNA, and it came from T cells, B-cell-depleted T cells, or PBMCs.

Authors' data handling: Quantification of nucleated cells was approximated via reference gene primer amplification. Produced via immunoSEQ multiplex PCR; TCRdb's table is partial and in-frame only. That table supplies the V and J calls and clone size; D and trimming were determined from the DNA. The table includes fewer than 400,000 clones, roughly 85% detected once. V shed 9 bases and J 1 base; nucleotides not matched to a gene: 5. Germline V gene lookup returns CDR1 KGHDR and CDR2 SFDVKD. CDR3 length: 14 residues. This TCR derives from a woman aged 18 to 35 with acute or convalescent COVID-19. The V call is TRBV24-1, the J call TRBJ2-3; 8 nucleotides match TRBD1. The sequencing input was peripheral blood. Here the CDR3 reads CATSRGQGTDTQYF. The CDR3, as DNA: TGTGCCACCTCTAGGGGACAGGGCACAGATACGCAGTATTTT.